A selection of T cell receptor beta chains follows, all from one sample in a study of cytomegalovirus exposure and HLA in healthy donors. TCRdb's table, derived via immunoSEQ multiplex PCR, lists solely in-frame clones and lacks some. The sample carries 95,000 to 150,000 clones, around 82% recorded once. Sequenced: PBMCs. The source of these receptors is a man aged 25-45 years in good health and CMV-seropositive. Each CDR3 is given with its conserved first and last residue. The order of the fields is D gene, J gene, V gene, clone size, CDR3 protein, CDR3 DNA. A D gene is named only where the DNA matches it firmly. Rows may omit the clone size; those that give it use once, few, many or a size class.

TRBD2 TRBJ2-7 TRBV7-9 few CASIPVVGGAYEQYF TGTGCCAGCATCCCAGTGGTGGGGGGGGCCTACGAGCAGTACTTC
TRBD2 TRBJ2-7 TRBV9 NA CASSAGLANYYEQYF TGTGCCAGCAGCGCGGGACTAGCGAACTACTACGAGCAGTACTTC
TRBD2 TRBJ2-7 TRBV2 NA CASSNSGKSEQYF TGTGCCAGCAGTAATAGCGGGAAATCCGAGCAGTACTTC
TRBD2 TRBJ2-7 TRBV27 NA CASSLGGEQYF TGTGCCAGCAGTCTGGGGGGGGAGCAGTACTTC
TRBD2 TRBJ2-7 TRBV28 NA CASSLTGTSGRLSYEQYF TGTGCCAGCAGTTTAACCGGGACTAGCGGGAGACTCTCCTACGAGCAGTACTTC
TRBD1 TRBJ2-7 TRBV27 NA CASSPSGQGSYEQYF TGTGCCAGCAGTCCATCGGGACAGGGTTCCTACGAGCAGTACTTC
NA TRBJ2-7 TRBV6-6 NA CASSPNRDQQYF TGTGCCAGCAGCCCAAACCGGGATCAGCAGTACTTC
NA TRBJ2-1 TRBV7-2 few CASSQVGYEQFF TGTGCCAGCAGTCAAGTCGGGTATGAGCAGTTCTTC
NA TRBJ1-2 TRBV9 NA CASSVTHGAGSYGYTF TGTGCCAGCAGCGTGACCCATGGGGCAGGGTCTTATGGCTACACCTTC
NA TRBJ1-5 TRBV28 NA CASSKTRVYGNQPQHF TGTGCCAGCAGTAAAACCAGGGTGTACGGCAATCAGCCCCAGCATTTT
NA TRBJ2-5 TRBV7-8 NA CASSVGQYQETQYF TGTGCCAGCAGCGTCGGACAATACCAAGAGACCCAGTACTTC
NA TRBJ2-5 TRBV5-4 NA CASSPGTRETQYF TGTGCCAGCAGCCCGGGAACGAGGGAGACCCAGTACTTC
TRBD1 TRBJ2-1 TRBV10-2 NA CASTTGDTYNEQFF TGCGCCAGCACTACAGGGGACACATACAATGAGCAGTTCTTC
TRBD2 TRBJ2-1 TRBV5-8 NA CASSRSGTRGNEQFF TGTGCCAGCAGCCGGAGCGGGACTAGGGGGAATGAGCAGTTCTTC
NA TRBJ2-1 TRBV7-7 NA CASSLSSSYNEQFF TGTGCCAGCAGCTTGTCGAGCTCCTACAATGAGCAGTTCTTC
NA TRBJ2-1 TRBV30 NA CAWTKSYEQFF TGTGCCTGGACAAAAAGCTATGAGCAGTTCTTC
TRBD1 TRBJ2-2 TRBV13 NA CASRPTGTGELFF TGTGCCAGCAGACCGACAGGGACCGGGGAGCTGTTTTTT
NA TRBJ1-1 TRBV7-9 NA CASSLGGEAFF TGTGCCAGCAGCCTGGGGGGGGAAGCTTTCTTT
TRBD1 TRBJ2-2 TRBV14 once CASNRGRTGELFF TGTGCCAGCAACAGGGGACGCACCGGGGAGCTGTTTTTT
TRBD2 TRBJ2-3 TRBV13 NA CASSPLAGRVTDTQYF TGTGCCAGCAGCCCACTAGCGGGAAGAGTAACAGATACGCAGTATTTT
TRBD1 TRBJ1-4 TRBV28 NA CASSFGRGREKLFF TGTGCCAGCAGTTTCGGCAGGGGGCGCGAAAAACTGTTTTTT
NA TRBJ1-4 TRBV28 NA CASRADRLNEKLFF TGTGCCAGCAGGGCGGACAGATTAAATGAAAAACTGTTTTTT
TRBD1 TRBJ2-7 TRBV5-1 NA CASSLRDSHYEQYF TGCGCCAGCAGCTTACGGGACAGTCACTACGAGCAGTACTTC
TRBD1 TRBJ1-4 TRBV29-1 NA CSVGSGGYLFF TGCAGCGTTGGGTCAGGGGGATACCTGTTTTTT
NA TRBJ2-1 TRBV6-6 NA CASSFSAVDEQFF TGTGCCAGCAGTTTTTCAGCGGTGGATGAGCAGTTCTTC
NA TRBJ2-2 TRBV4-3 NA CASSQDLHRVGNTGELFF TGCGCCAGCAGCCAAGATCTTCACAGGGTAGGGAACACCGGGGAGCTGTTTTTT
NA TRBJ2-1 TRBV2 NA CASSYNSYNEQFF TGTGCCAGCAGTTACAACTCCTACAATGAGCAGTTCTTC
TRBD2 TRBJ2-7 TRBV27 NA CASTPAGPSYEQYF TGTGCCAGCACCCCAGCGGGACCCTCCTACGAGCAGTACTTC
TRBD1 TRBJ2-7 TRBV7-8 NA CASSLRQGPTYEQYF TGTGCCAGCAGCTTAAGACAGGGGCCTACCTACGAGCAGTACTTC
TRBD1 TRBJ1-2 TRBV28 NA CASSLGDRWGGYTF TGTGCCAGCAGTTTGGGGGACAGGTGGGGGGGCTACACCTTC
NA TRBJ2-5 TRBV7-8 NA CASSLLQETQYF TGTGCCAGCAGCCTCCTCCAAGAGACCCAGTACTTC
NA TRBJ2-2 TRBV5-1 NA CASRVEGVGELFF TGCGCCAGCAGGGTTGAGGGAGTCGGGGAGCTGTTTTTT
TRBD2 TRBJ2-5 TRBV6-5 NA CASSPSGINQETQYF TGTGCCAGCAGTCCTAGCGGGATCAACCAAGAGACCCAGTACTTC
NA TRBJ1-4 TRBV7-6 NA CASSGQTATNEKLFF TGTGCCAGCAGCGGACAGACTGCAACTAATGAAAAACTGTTTTTT
NA TRBJ2-2 TRBV4-2 NA CASSSPPGGGPGELFF TGTGCCAGCAGCTCGCCCCCCGGCGGAGGCCCCGGGGAGCTGTTTTTT
NA TRBJ1-5 TRBV7-2 NA CASSSALHQPQHF TGTGCCAGCAGCTCAGCCCTACATCAGCCCCAGCATTTT
TRBD2 TRBJ2-1 TRBV2 NA CASSPASGRASAYNEQFF TGTGCCAGCAGTCCCGCTAGCGGGAGGGCCTCTGCCTACAATGAGCAGTTCTTC
TRBD2 TRBJ2-5 TRBV11-2 NA CASSPRGGANQETQYF TGTGCCAGCAGCCCCCGGGGAGGGGCGAACCAAGAGACCCAGTACTTC